A selection of T cell receptor beta chains follows, all from one sample in a study of blood T cell repertoires in COVID-19. Only in-frame clones appear in the TCRdb table, and some are missing; sequencing was by immunoSEQ multiplex PCR. Altogether some 400,000 clones are present, under 90% being singletons, with the ten largest covering 1.5% to 2%. The sequenced sample consisted of PBMCs or T cells enriched from blood (not recorded which). Receptors originate from a woman aged 25 to 39 who had recovered from COVID-19. CDR3s leave out the opening cysteine and the closing phenylalanine or tryptophan. Only part of the rows carry a size: once, few, many, or a class if the clone is expanded.

clone size	J gene	V gene	CDR3 protein
.	TRBJ2-7	TRBV29-1	SVRTGDEQY
.	TRBJ1-2	TRBV28	ASSTGDYGYT
.	TRBJ1-4	TRBV5-1	ASSLRHENEKLF
.	TRBJ1-5	TRBV7-9	ASSELSQPQH
.	TRBJ2-7	TRBV7-9	ASSLVASASSYEQY
.	TRBJ2-2	TRBV4-3	ASSQDFRVAGELF
once	TRBJ2-7	TRBV24-1	ATSDGPASYEQY
.	TRBJ2-7	TRBV27	ASSSLTGRAYEQY
.	TRBJ2-6	TRBV30	AWQPGQGRPGANVLT
.	TRBJ2-2	TRBV19	ASSSRPGELF
.	TRBJ2-2	TRBV15	ATRRGLTGELF
.	TRBJ2-3	TRBV12-3/TRBV12-4	ASSLLREDTQY
.	TRBJ1-4	TRBV7-8	ASSLGSRGATNEKLF
once	TRBJ1-4	TRBV18	ASSPPTGGREKLF
few	TRBJ2-1	TRBV28	ASSLWGTGDNEQF
.	TRBJ1-2	TRBV6-6	ASSPNPGQSRAGGYT
.	TRBJ2-1	TRBV28	ASSHHQGLAYNEQF
once	TRBJ1-1	TRBV30	AGDRGGYTEAF
.	TRBJ1-1	TRBV11-2	ASSAPRHGPYTEAF
.	TRBJ2-3	TRBV5-4	ASSQAGGLDTQY
.	TRBJ1-6	TRBV2	ASSVGDPALFSPLH
.	TRBJ2-7	TRBV5-4	ASRDWTSDYEQY
.	TRBJ1-6	TRBV6-4	ASSQRQGGNSPLH
.	TRBJ1-2	TRBV28	ASSYPGQGNYGYT
.	TRBJ2-5	TRBV10-3	AISPYSGSQETQY
.	TRBJ1-5	TRBV27	ASSLERNQPQH
.	TRBJ1-1	TRBV6-5	ASSRDMNTEAF
.	TRBJ1-2	TRBV7-3	ASSLLRGDRPNYGYT
.	TRBJ1-1	TRBV29-1	SVVATEAF
.	TRBJ1-4	TRBV27	ASSFLSGTDEKLF
.	TRBJ1-2	TRBV29-1	SVGQGVGYT
.	TRBJ1-5	TRBV2	ASSATGVYQPQH
.	TRBJ2-1	TRBV25-1	ASAGPGLYNEQF
.	TRBJ1-6	TRBV7-3	ASSLTTGGNSPLH
.	TRBJ2-7	TRBV6-5	ASSRQHVTSYEQY
.	TRBJ2-7	TRBV5-1	ASSLGRVIGEQY
.	TRBJ2-3	TRBV5-4	ASSFPGQGVGDTQY
once	TRBJ2-2	TRBV5-1	ASSLVGRTGELF
.	TRBJ1-4	TRBV30	AWSVKRPTSEKLF
.	TRBJ2-7	TRBV10-3	AISAIGGEREQY
.	TRBJ2-1	TRBV7-6	ASSLAEGGGNEQF
.	TRBJ1-1	TRBV5-1	ASSQWTGNTEAF
.	TRBJ1-1	TRBV11-3	ASSAGQGSTEAF
.	TRBJ1-6	TRBV28	ASSLDTPGRGHLH
.	TRBJ2-4	TRBV7-2	ASSLGLAGSSLAKNIQY